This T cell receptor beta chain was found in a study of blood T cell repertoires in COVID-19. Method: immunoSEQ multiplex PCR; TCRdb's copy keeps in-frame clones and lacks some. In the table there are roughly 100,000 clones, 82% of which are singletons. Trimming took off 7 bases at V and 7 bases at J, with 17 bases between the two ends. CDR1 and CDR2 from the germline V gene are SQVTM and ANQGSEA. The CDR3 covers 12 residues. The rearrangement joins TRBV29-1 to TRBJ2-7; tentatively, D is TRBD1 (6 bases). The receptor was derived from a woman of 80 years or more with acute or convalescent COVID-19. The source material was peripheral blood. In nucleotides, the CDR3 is TGCAGCGCCGTGAGGACAGAGGGGGAGCAGTACTTC. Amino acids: CSAVRTEGEQYF.